Each of the 19 T cell receptor beta chains below was sequenced from the same sample in a study of cytomegalovirus exposure and HLA in healthy donors. With 60 Vbeta and 13 Jbeta primers, the PCR was carried out. Sequenced by immunoSEQ multiplex PCR; TCRdb stores in-frame clones only, minus some. This sample's clone table lists about 110,000 clones. Sequences were obtained from PBMCs. The source of these receptors is a man aged 30 to 39 in good health and CMV-seronegative.

The CDR3 bases are TGTGCCAGCAGCTATGCAGGGCTCCCAGGGCACAATGAGCAGTTCTTC. Translating it yields CASSYAGLPGHNEQFF. This chain links TRBV7-2 with TRBJ2-1, with D tentatively TRBD1 (5 bases). This CDR3 has 16 amino acids. Germline V lookup: CDR1 SGHTA, CDR2 FQGNSA. V shed 4 bases and J shed 5 bases, with 18 bases lying between them.

The J gene is TRBJ1-6, the V gene TRBV9; the D is unclear. This CDR3 region has 16 residues. Trimming took 0 bases from V and 4 from J, leaving 11 bases between them. Germline V lookup: CDR1 SGDLS, CDR2 YYNGEE. The CDR3 region has the DNA TGTGCCAGCAGCGTAGCTGAACGGAGGTATAATTCACCCCTCCACTTT. Its translation: CASSVAERRYNSPLHF.

The V call is TRBV2, the J call TRBJ1-6, with D possibly matching TRBD1 (5 bases). V gave up 10 bases and J gave up 3 bases, with 16 bases separating them. Germline CDR1 and CDR2: SNHLY and FYNNEI. The CDR3 covers 15 residues. The CDR3 bases are TGTGCCAACGGCGGGGGGGACTTCTATAATTCACCCCTCCACTTT. It yields the protein CANGGGDFYNSPLHF.

V is TRBV6-1 and J is TRBJ2-4, with TRBD2 matching 8 bases. The length of the CDR3 is 17 residues. Germline V gene lookup returns CDR1 MNHNS and CDR2 SASEGT. V was pared by 2 bases and J by 4 bases, with 10 bases of the junction left unmatched. Here the CDR3 reads CASSENAGRGVKNIQYF. CDR3 sequence (DNA): TGTGCCAGCAGTGAAAATGCGGGGCGGGGGGTGAAAAACATTCAGTACTTC.

This chain connects TRBV25-1 to TRBJ1-6; no clear D gene. The germline V and J ends were trimmed by 7 bases and 10 bases, with 20 bases remaining between them. The CDR3 consists of 15 residues. Looked up from germline, CDR1 is MGHDK and CDR2 is SYGVNS. CDR3 sequence: CASMIGDSGNSPLHF. CDR3 in DNA: TGTGCCAGCATGATTGGGGATTCGGGGAACTCACCCCTCCACTTT.

The chain recombines TRBV30 with TRBJ1-1; D may be TRBD1 (5 bases). The CDR3 length is 13 residues. Germline V gene sequence: CDR1 GTSNPN, CDR2 SVGIG (reference sequence). Trimming shortened V by 2 bases and J by 2 bases, and 9 bases separated the two germline ends. The CDR3 nucleotides read TGTGCCTGGAGTTCCAGGGTTAACACTGAAGCTTTCTTT. This sequence encodes CAWSSRVNTEAFF.

V and J are TRBV2 and TRBJ2-3; D is uncertain. Germline V lookup: CDR1 SNHLY, CDR2 FYNNEI. V lost 2 bases and J lost 5, with 5 bases in between. The CDR3 covers 12 residues. The CDR3 DNA sequence: TGTGCCAGCAGTGAAATAGTAGATACGCAGTATTTT. It is translated as CASSEIVDTQYF.

This CDR3 is CASSLWAGMNTEAFF. CDR3 bases: TGTGCCAGCAGTTTATGGGCGGGGATGAACACTGAAGCTTTCTTT. The V and J genes are TRBV28 and TRBJ1-1; D uncertain. Germline V CDR1 and CDR2: MDHEN, SYDVKM. V was cut by 0 bases and J by 0 bases, with 8 bases left in between. The CDR3 sequence is 15 residues long.

The chain recombines TRBV7-6 with TRBJ2-1; 11 positions agree with TRBD2. The ends lost 5 bases at V and 0 bases at J; junction bases unmatched: 9. This CDR3 region has 18 residues. Germline-derived CDR1 and CDR2 are SGHVS and FNYEAQ. The CDR3, as DNA: TGTGCCAGCAGCGCCCCCCCACTAGCGGGGGCCTCCTACAATGAGCAGTTCTTC. This encodes CASSAPPLAGASYNEQFF. Full variable domain (rest looked up from reference TRBV7-6 and TRBJ2-1): GAGVSQSPRYKVTKRGQDVALRCDPISGHVSLYWYRQALGQGPEFLTYFNYEAQQDKSGLPNDRFSAERPEGSISTLTIQRTEQRDSAMYRCASSAPPLAGASYNEQFFGPGTRLTVL.

Here the CDR3 reads CATSRDRGEQFF. The CDR3 DNA sequence: TGTGCCACCAGCAGAGATCGGGGGGAGCAGTTCTTC. The rearrangement uses TRBV15 and TRBJ2-1; perhaps TRBD2 as D (6 bases). Between the trimmed V and J ends, which lost 0 bases and 10 bases, there was a span of 7 bases. The CDR3 sequence is 12 residues long. CDR1 is LNHNV, CDR2 YYDKDF, per germline (reference sequence). Together with reference TRBV15 and TRBJ2-1, the CDR3 gives the full variable domain: DAMVIQNPRYQVTQFGKPVTLSCSQTLNHNVMYWYQQKSSQAPKLLFHYYDKDFNNEADTPDNFQSRRPNTSFCFLDIRSPGLGDTAMYLCATSRDRGEQFFGPGTRLTVL.

The chain uses TRBV7-9 and TRBJ2-7; a weak D match, TRBD2 (6 bases). CDR3 length equals 14 residues. V dropped 1 base and J dropped 2 bases, with 9 bases sitting between them. Per the germline V gene, CDR1 is SEHNR and CDR2 is FQNEAQ (reference sequence). CDR3: CASSLEGLTYEQYF. For the CDR3, the DNA is TGTGCCAGCAGCTTAGAAGGACTAACCTACGAGCAGTACTTC. Combining the CDR3 with reference TRBV7-9 and TRBJ2-7 gives the whole variable domain DTGVSQNPRHKITKRGQNVTFRCDPISEHNRLYWYRQTLGQGPEFLTYFQNEAQLEKSRLLSDRFSAERPKGSFSTLEIQRTEQGDSAMYLCASSLEGLTYEQYFGPGTRLTVT.

The chain combines TRBV13 with TRBJ2-3, with 9 bases that match TRBD2. Germline CDR1 and CDR2: PRHDT and FYEKMQ (reference sequence). V trimming: 7 bases; J trimming: 1 base; junction bases outside the gene matches: 3. The CDR3 runs 14 residues. CDR3 bases: TGTGCCAGCAAACGGACTAGCGGCACAGATACGCAGTATTTT. Translated, it gives CASKRTSGTDTQYF.

The rearrangement uses TRBV6-5 and TRBJ2-1; TRBD2 might be the D (5 bases). The ends were cut back, 4 bases at V and 2 bases at J, with 15 bases in the middle. CDR3 length: 16 amino acids. Per germline, CDR1 MNHEY and CDR2 SVGAGI. The CDR3 loop is CASSSGRHGAYNEQFF. The CDR3 DNA is TGTGCCAGCAGTTCCGGTCGGCACGGGGCCTACAATGAGCAGTTCTTC.

The CDR3, as DNA: TGTGCCAGCAGCCTACAGGGGAAAGGAGGGGAGACCCAGTACTTC. It codes for CASSLQGKGGETQYF. The genes are TRBV11-2 and TRBJ2-5; TRBD1 might be the D (7 bases). CDR3 length equals 15 residues. Trimming stripped 5 bases from V and 5 bases from J, with 18 bases between. Germline CDR1 is SGHAT and CDR2 is FQNNGV.

CDR3 nucleotide sequence: TGTGCCAGCAGCCAAGCTCTAGCCCAGTTCTTC. Translating it yields CASSQALAQFF. The V call is TRBV4-2, the J call TRBJ2-1, with D maybe TRBD2 (5 bases). Deletions cut 1 base from V and 13 bases from J, with 8 bases between. Per the germline V gene, CDR1 is LGHNA and CDR2 is YNFKEQ. The CDR3 is 11 residues long.

The chain has TRBV11-2 and TRBJ2-5, with D tentatively TRBD1 or TRBD2 (5 bases each). The J call may not be correct, given that the DNA end is closer to TRBJ2-7. Per germline, CDR1 SGHAT and CDR2 FQNNGV. This CDR3 has 14 residues. CDR3 sequence: CASSLSVGDYEQYF. The DNA for the CDR3 is TGTGCCAGCAGCTTAAGTGTGGGGGACTACGAGCAGTACTTC.

The V gene is TRBV30, the J gene TRBJ2-2; no firm D call. The V end lost 1 base, the J end lost 2 bases, and 5 bases lay between the germline ends. The CDR3 sequence is 13 residues long. Germline-derived CDR1 and CDR2 are GTSNPN and SVGIG (reference sequence). CDR3 loop: CAWSGSNTGELFF. The CDR3 bases are TGTGCCTGGAGTGGAAGCAACACCGGGGAGCTGTTTTTT.

The gene calls are TRBV7-9 and TRBJ1-2; 7 bases map to TRBD1. The ends lost 4 bases at V and 8 bases at J; junction bases unmatched: 10. The germline V gene encodes CDR1 SEHNR and CDR2 FQNEAQ (reference sequence). This CDR3 region has 14 residues. The CDR3 DNA reads TGTGCCAGCAGCTCCACAGGGGTAGTGGGCGGCTACACCTTC. This encodes CASSSTGVVGGYTF. Full variable domain (rest looked up from reference TRBV7-9 and TRBJ1-2): DTGVSQNPRHKITKRGQNVTFRCDPISEHNRLYWYRQTLGQGPEFLTYFQNEAQLEKSRLLSDRFSAERPKGSFSTLEIQRTEQGDSAMYLCASSSTGVVGGYTFGSGTRLTVV.

J is TRBJ1-2 and V is TRBV7-9; the match to TRBD1 covers 7 bases. Trimming removed 1 base from V and 4 bases from J; junction bases left unmatched: 6. Germline loops: CDR1 SEHNR, CDR2 FQNEAQ (reference sequence). The CDR3 contains 15 residues. CDR3 protein: CASSLVYRGIYGYTF. The CDR3, as DNA: TGTGCCAGCAGCTTAGTTTACAGGGGAATCTATGGCTACACCTTC.